Reported below is one T cell receptor (beta chain). The immunoSEQ assay was v3.0, run at survey level. Profiling relied on immunoSEQ multiplex PCR, and the TCRdb table lists in-frame clones only, not all of them. The profile covers around 21,000 clones, with roughly 80% appearing a single time and 5.6% taken by the ten largest. The entry originates in a study of long-term antiretroviral therapy in people with HIV. This sequence was found in a woman younger than 45 with HIV. The material was unsorted PBMCs, obtained 0.2 years after starting antiretroviral therapy.

CDR3 protein: CASSYRADNQPQHF. The CDR3 DNA is TGTGCCAGCAGTTACAGGGCAGACAATCAGCCCCAGCATTTT. This chain connects TRBV6-6 to TRBJ1-5; no firm D call. V lost 2 bases and J lost 3, with 8 bases in between. The germline V gene encodes CDR1 MNHNY and CDR2 SVGAGI (reference sequence). This CDR3 is 14 amino acids long.